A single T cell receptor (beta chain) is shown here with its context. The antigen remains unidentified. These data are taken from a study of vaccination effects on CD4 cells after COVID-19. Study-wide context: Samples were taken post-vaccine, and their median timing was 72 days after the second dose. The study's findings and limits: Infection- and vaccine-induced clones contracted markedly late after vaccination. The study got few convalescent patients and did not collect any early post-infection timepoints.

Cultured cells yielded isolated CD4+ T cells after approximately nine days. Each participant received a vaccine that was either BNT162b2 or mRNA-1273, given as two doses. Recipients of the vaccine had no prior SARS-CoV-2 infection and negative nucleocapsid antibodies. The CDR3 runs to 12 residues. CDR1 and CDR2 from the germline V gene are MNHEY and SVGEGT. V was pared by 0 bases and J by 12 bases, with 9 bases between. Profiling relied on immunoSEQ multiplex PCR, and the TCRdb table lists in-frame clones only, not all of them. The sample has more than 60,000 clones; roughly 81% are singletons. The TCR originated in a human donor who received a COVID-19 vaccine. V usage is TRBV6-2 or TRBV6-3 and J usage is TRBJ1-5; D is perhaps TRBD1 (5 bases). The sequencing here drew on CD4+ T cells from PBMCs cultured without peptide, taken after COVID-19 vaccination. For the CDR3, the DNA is TGTGCCAGCAGTTACTCCGGGACGGACCAGCATTTT. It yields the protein CASSYSGTDQHF.